This entry is about one T cell receptor beta chain. These data come from a study of T-cell reconstitution after alpha-beta-depleted transplantation in children. Unique molecular identifiers were used in preparing the TCRbeta library. In TCRdb, the PCR reads were re-called with MiXCR into one record per CDR3 protein. Counted here are around 680,000 distinct CDR3 sequences, over 15% occurring once; the ten biggest clones make up 1.1%. This specimen consisted of PBMCs from the stem cell graft donor, obtained from the stem cell graft. The source of this sequence is a human donor who donated a stem cell graft to a child with acute myeloid leukemia.

The CDR3 nucleotides are TGTGCCAGCAGTTACCCGGGCCTGAACACCGGGGAGCTGTTTTTT. Its translation: CASSYPGLNTGELFF. The V gene is TRBV6-5, the J gene TRBJ2-2; D gene uncertain. This CDR3 contains 15 residues. The V gene lost 2 bases and the J gene lost 1 base, with 8 bases spanning the gap. The germline V gene has CDR1 MNHEY and CDR2 SVGAGI.